This T cell receptor (beta chain) was captured by sequencing in a study of T cells after somatic rescue of genetic block. Measured with immunoSEQ multiplex PCR; TCRdb has only the in-frame clones, and not every one. The data contain over 95,000 clones, over 80% of them seen just once; the ten biggest clones take up roughly 1.4%. This CDR3 has 13 amino acids. Germline lookup yields CDR1 SEHNR and CDR2 FQNEAQ (reference sequence). The ends were cut back, 2 bases at V and 3 bases at J, with 7 bases in the middle. This receptor was identified in a woman between 18 and 29 years old. The sequenced sample consisted of peripheral blood mononuclear cells (PBMCs). The chain is built from TRBV7-9 and TRBJ1-1; D is possibly TRBD1 (6 bases). The CDR3 protein is CASSLRTDTEAFF. In DNA form, the CDR3 reads TGTGCCAGCAGCTTACGGACAGACACTGAAGCTTTCTTT.